These 10 T cell receptor beta chains originate from one sample sequenced in a study of blood T cell repertoires in COVID-19. Repertoires were generated with immunoSEQ multiplex PCR, while TCRdb's copy carries only in-frame clones and drops some. Among just over 250,000 clones, around 90% were seen once, and the ten largest hold approximately 2.6%. Source material: peripheral blood. The receptors were gathered from a young adult with COVID-19, enrolled during active disease.

The table lists this clone with a count of one. V usage is TRBV19 and J usage is TRBJ2-1; 7 nucleotides line up with TRBD1. Unmatched junction bases numbered 9, after V lost 4 bases and J lost 3 bases. The CDR3 runs to 16 residues. Germline assignment: CDR1 LNHDA and CDR2 SQIVND (reference sequence). The CDR3, as DNA: TGTGCCAGTAGTAGATCCCTGACAGGGATCTACAATGAGCAGTTCTTC. Residues: CASSRSLTGIYNEQFF.

This clone appeared once. This chain uses TRBV30 with TRBJ2-3; D gene ambiguous. The germline V gene has CDR1 GTSNPN and CDR2 SVGIG (reference sequence). V lost 1 base and J lost 4, with 3 bases in between. CDR3 length: 11 amino acids. CDR3 loop: CAWSAADTQYF. As DNA, the CDR3 is TGTGCCTGGAGTGCCGCAGATACGCAGTATTTT.

CDR3 sequence (DNA): TGCGCCAGCAGCTTCGGGGGAGGGGCAGAGACCCAGTACTTC. Protein sequence: CASSFGGGAETQYF. V usage is TRBV5-1 and J usage is TRBJ2-5, with 7 bases matching TRBD2. Germline V CDR1 and CDR2: SGHRS, YFSETQ. J lost 4 bases, V lost 2 bases, and 5 bases had no gene match. The CDR3 is 14 residues long.

CDR3 residues: CASSFLIGTVEQETQYF. CDR3 coding DNA: TGTGCCAGCAGCTTCCTGATCGGGACAGTTGAACAAGAGACCCAGTACTTC. V usage is TRBV11-2 and J usage is TRBJ2-5, with TRBD1 identical over 7 bases. V trimming: 3 bases; J trimming: 2 bases; junction bases outside the gene matches: 12. The CDR3 consists of 17 residues. Germline CDR1 SGHAT, CDR2 FQNNGV.

J is TRBJ2-5 and V is TRBV24-1; 12 bases line up with TRBD1. The junction had 8 bases not matched to a gene; V was cut back by 12 bases and J by 4 bases. The CDR3 is 14 amino acids. Germline CDR1 KGHDR, CDR2 SFDVKD. For the CDR3, the DNA is TGTGCCCCTCCTGAGGGACAGGGGGCAGAGACCCAGTACTTC. This sequence encodes CAPPEGQGAETQYF.

In this sample, this clone turned up a few times. This chain uses TRBV7-9 with TRBJ2-5; 7 bases are a match to TRBD2. The V and J ends lost 5 bases and 2 bases, in that order; junction bases with no gene match: 8. This CDR3 contains 15 residues. Germline loops: CDR1 SEHNR, CDR2 FQNEAQ (reference sequence). The CDR3 DNA reads TGTGCCAGCAGCCGCCACAGCGGGGCTCAAGAGACCCAGTACTTC. This sequence encodes CASSRHSGAQETQYF.

The gene calls are TRBV12-3 or TRBV12-4 and TRBJ1-4; no clear D gene. V lost 6 bases and J 11 bases, leaving 13 bases between the germline ends. CDR3 length: 12 residues. For the CDR3, the DNA is TGTGCCAGCAGCCCCGGGATTGACAAACTGTTTTTT. This sequence encodes CASSPGIDKLFF.

This clone appeared a single time. The chain recombines TRBV10-2 with TRBJ2-7; 10 positions agree with TRBD2. Germline loops: CDR1 WSHSY, CDR2 SAAADI. The CDR3 consists of 14 residues. With V trimmed by 8 bases and J by 4 bases, 8 bases remained unmatched. The CDR3 coding sequence is TGCGCCAGCCGTAGGACTAGCGGTTTATACGAGCAGTACTTC. Its protein is CASRRTSGLYEQYF.

The V call is TRBV2, the J call TRBJ1-5; no clear D. The ends were cut back, 2 bases at V and 7 bases at J, with 6 bases in the middle. Germline CDR1 and CDR2: SNHLY and FYNNEI. This CDR3 has 12 residues. For the CDR3, the DNA is TGTGCCAGCAGTGAATCAGAACAGCCCCAGCATTTT. Its translation: CASSESEQPQHF.

This clone turned up a few times. This chain links TRBV7-8 with TRBJ1-6; D ambiguous. Germline CDR1 reads SGHVS; CDR2 reads FQNEAQ. The length of the CDR3 is 15 residues. Deletions cut 5 bases from V and 9 bases from J, with 17 bases between. The CDR3 region has the DNA TGTGCCAGCAGCGTCCGGCCCTATCGGGGTTCACCCCTCCACTTT. Amino acid sequence: CASSVRPYRGSPLHF.